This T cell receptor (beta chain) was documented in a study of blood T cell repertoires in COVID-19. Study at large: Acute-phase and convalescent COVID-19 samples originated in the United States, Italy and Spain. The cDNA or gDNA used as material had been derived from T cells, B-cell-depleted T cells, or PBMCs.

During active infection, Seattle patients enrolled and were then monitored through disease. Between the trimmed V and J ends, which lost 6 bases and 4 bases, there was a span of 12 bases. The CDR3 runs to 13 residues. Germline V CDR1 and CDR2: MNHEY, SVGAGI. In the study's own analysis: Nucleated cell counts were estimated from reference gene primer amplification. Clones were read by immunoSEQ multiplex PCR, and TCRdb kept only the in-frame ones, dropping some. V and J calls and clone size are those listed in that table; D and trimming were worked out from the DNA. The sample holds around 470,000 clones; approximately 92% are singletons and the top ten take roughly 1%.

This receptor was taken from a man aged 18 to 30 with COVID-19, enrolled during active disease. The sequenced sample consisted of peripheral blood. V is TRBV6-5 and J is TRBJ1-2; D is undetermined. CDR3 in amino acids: CASSGLTSYGYTF. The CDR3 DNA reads TGTGCCAGCAGCGGACTTACCTCCTATGGCTACACCTTC.